This record looks at one T cell receptor beta chain sequence and its context. Losses at the gene ends were 5 bases for V and 1 base for J; bases not matched to a gene: 4. This CDR3 contains 16 residues. Germline-derived CDR1 and CDR2 are SEHNR and FQNEAQ (reference sequence). Template switching added a universal primer site, and cDNA bore unique molecular identifiers. Each CDR3 protein is one row after TCRdb ran MiXCR on the 5' RACE reads. This sample has some 460,000 distinct CDR3 sequences; approximately 15% occur once, and the top ten carry more than 0.5%. This sample is drawn from a study of identical twins. The data were also submitted as part of a second study, on yellow fever vaccine responses in identical twins.

Material for sequencing was CD4+ T cells sorted from blood. The clonotype was recovered from a woman aged 18 to 35 in good health. V usage is TRBV7-9 and J usage is TRBJ2-3; 12 positions match TRBD2. The DNA of the CDR3 is TGTGCCAGCAGCCGACTAGCGGGAGCAGGCACAGATACGCAGTATTTT. Its translation is CASSRLAGAGTDTQYF.